The 12 T cell receptor beta chains below were found in one sample sequenced in a study of CD8+CD57+ T cells in acquired aplastic anemia (dated by TCRdb to 2016 to 2019). TCRdb names Illumina HiSeq 2000 as the instrument used. Profiling of TCR beta VDJ combinations and CDR3 sequences used genomic DNA as the template. Clones were called with MiXCR by TCRdb after fastp trimmed the public reads at Q25, and only in-frame beta chains were retained. Rows with a matching CDR3 protein are joined into one entry that keeps the most common DNA and genes. In all, the sample holds more than 250,000 distinct CDR3 sequences, and around 82% of those were seen once. Roughly 42% of the sample is taken by the ten largest. Flow cytometry had shown CD8+CD57+ cell expansion in the patients selected for sequencing. Sequencing was performed on sorted CD4+, CD8+, or CD8+CD57+ T cells (not recorded which) from PBMCs. These receptor sequences come from a human donor with aplastic anemia.

The rearrangement links TRBV29-1 to TRBJ1-2; perhaps TRBD1 as D (5 bases). The germline V gene encodes CDR1 SQVTM and CDR2 ANQGSEA. CDR3 length: 12 residues. V lost 4 bases and J 8 bases, leaving 14 bases between the germline ends. In nucleotides, the CDR3 is TGCAGCGTTGGCGATAGGGGCGTAGGCTACACCTTC. This gives the protein CSVGDRGVGYTF.

The gene calls are TRBV7-9 and TRBJ2-1; perhaps TRBD1 as D (6 bases). The CDR3 totals 13 residues. The germline V gene has CDR1 SEHNR and CDR2 FQNEAQ (reference sequence). V was pared by 4 bases and J by 8 bases, with 12 bases between. The CDR3: CASSYGTSDEQFF. CDR3 in DNA: TGTGCCAGCAGCTACGGGACATCCGATGAGCAGTTCTTC.

The J gene is TRBJ1-2, the V gene TRBV4-2; no definite D call. This CDR3 has 16 residues. Germline loops: CDR1 LGHNA, CDR2 YNFKEQ. V was pared by 5 bases and J by 1 base, with 17 bases between. The CDR3 reads CASSLWARLYNYGYTF. CDR3 nucleotides: TGTGCCAGCAGCTTGTGGGCGAGGCTCTATAACTATGGCTACACCTTC.

This clonotype has just one count. Without the conserved terminal phenylalanine or tryptophan, this CDR3 likely stems from a read error. No DNA is shown, since the ends of the CDR3 on it are uncertain; the CDR3 is the one TCRdb lists. V gene TRBV2 combines with J gene TRBJ1-6; the D call TRBD1 from the table was never checked on the DNA. Germline V gene lookup returns CDR1 SNHLY and CDR2 FYNNEI. The CDR3 numbers 15 amino acids, ends counted. CDR3 sequence: CASGDGGTDTQYFRL.

This rearrangement joins TRBV15 to TRBJ2-3; 10 positions agree with TRBD1. V shed 0 bases and J 5 bases; nucleotides not matched to a gene: 5. Looked up from germline, CDR1 is LNHNV and CDR2 is YYDKDF (reference sequence). The CDR3 length is 16 residues. The CDR3 here is CATSRDPGQGQDTQYF. Written as DNA, the CDR3 is TGTGCCACCAGCAGAGATCCGGGACAGGGGCAAGATACGCAGTATTTT.

This clonotype was found once. The rearrangement uses TRBV7-2 and TRBJ1-5; TRBD1 is a possible D gene (6 bases). The CDR3 consists of 14 residues. Trimming stripped 6 bases from V and 13 bases from J, with 22 bases between. Looked up from germline, CDR1 is SGHTA and CDR2 is FQGNSA. The DNA for the CDR3 is TGTGCCAGCAGTGAGTCGTACAGGGATCACGCGCAGCATTTT. Residues: CASSESYRDHAQHF.

The chain carries TRBV7-3 and TRBJ2-5; D is unclear. Trimming cost V 5 bases and J 1 base, with 11 bases left between them. The germline V gene encodes CDR1 SGHTA and CDR2 FQGTGA. This CDR3 has 14 amino acids. The CDR3: CASSRVASQETQYF. The CDR3 bases are TGTGCCAGCAGCAGAGTGGCAAGCCAAGAGACCCAGTACTTC.

The genes are TRBV24-1 and TRBJ2-5, with 8 nucleotides matching TRBD2. This CDR3 contains 14 residues. CDR1 is KGHDR, CDR2 SFDVKD, per germline. V trimming: 9 bases; J trimming: 9 bases; junction bases outside the gene matches: 14. CDR3 residues: CATGRSGSREAQYF. DNA of the CDR3: TGTGCCACCGGGAGGAGCGGGAGCCGGGAGGCCCAGTACTTC.

Comments on this clonotype: One end of the junction varies from germline; a read error may be responsible. This chain links TRBV7-9 with TRBJ2-3; D is unclear. Germline CDR1 reads SEHNR; CDR2 reads FQNEAQ (reference sequence). The CDR3 contains 14 residues. CDR3 loop: CASSLERNTEAFFF. The CDR3 DNA reads TGTGCCAGCAGCTTAGAGAGGAACACTGAAGCTTTCTTTTTT.

A note on this clonotype: The germline gene is not matched at one end of the junction; a read error may be the cause. The rearrangement uses TRBV7-9 and TRBJ1-1; D is undetermined. The CDR3 contains 15 residues. The germline gives CDR1 SEHNR, CDR2 FQNEAQ (reference sequence). CDR3 sequence: CASSLAVSGEADAFF. CDR3 bases: TGTGCCAGCAGCTTAGCTGTGAGCGGCGAGGCTGACGCTTTCTTT.

In regard to this clonotype: Mismatch with germline at one junction end may stem from a read error. V gene TRBV7-9 combines with J gene TRBJ2-3; tentative D call: TRBD2 (6 bases). Germline V gene data show CDR1 as SEHNR and CDR2 as FQNEAQ (reference sequence). CDR3 length: 14 residues. The CDR3 DNA reads TGTGCCAGCAGCTTAGCGGGAGGCCACGATGCCAAGTACTTT. Translating it yields CASSLAGGHDAKYF.

The rearrangement joins TRBV7-3 to TRBJ2-6; perhaps TRBD2 as D (6 bases). Trimming removed 6 bases from V and 15 bases from J, with 27 bases in between. In germline, CDR1 is SGHTA, CDR2 FQGTGA. The CDR3 is 16 amino acids. CDR3 protein: CASSSGGTWGETHLTF. CDR3 DNA sequence: TGTGCCAGCAGTTCTGGCGGGACCTGGGGAGAGACCCACCTGACTTTC.